This entry describes one T cell receptor beta chain. The CDR3 runs 15 residues. The germline gives CDR1 MNHEY, CDR2 SMNVEV (reference sequence). The V gene lost 0 bases and the J gene lost 0 bases, with 9 bases spanning the gap. Clones were read by immunoSEQ multiplex PCR, and TCRdb kept only the in-frame ones, dropping some. The table shows 100,000 to 150,000 clones, with around 83% occurring only once. This specimen comes from a study of blood T cell repertoires in COVID-19. The source is a man aged 35 to 55 with active or convalescent COVID-19. The rearrangement joins TRBV27 to TRBJ2-7; weak D call: TRBD2 (6 bases). Sequencing input: peripheral blood. The CDR3 nucleotides are TGTGCCAGCAGTTTATCCCCAGCGGGCTCCTACGAGCAGTACTTC. It encodes CASSLSPAGSYEQYF.